One sample yielded the 5 T cell receptor beta chains listed below, sequenced in a study of blood T cell repertoires in COVID-19. Clones were sequenced by immunoSEQ multiplex PCR, and TCRdb holds only the in-frame ones, with some missing. The sample yields around 250,000 clones, 85% to 90% seen once. Sequenced sample: PBMCs or T cells enriched from blood (not recorded which). Receptors originate from a man aged 18 to 30 who had recovered from COVID-19.

The V call is TRBV5-4, the J call TRBJ1-1, with 7 bases matching TRBD1. The CDR3 is 15 residues long. Germline CDR1 reads SGHNT; CDR2 reads YYREEE (reference sequence). After removal of 0 bases from V and 0 bases from J, the junction contained 2 bases not matched to a gene. The CDR3 protein is CASSLAGGVNTEAFF. CDR3 nucleotide sequence: TGTGCCAGCAGCTTGGCAGGGGGAGTGAACACTGAAGCTTTCTTT.

The chain recombines TRBV27 with TRBJ2-7; no clear D. Germline values: CDR1 MNHEY, CDR2 SMNVEV (reference sequence). This CDR3 contains 13 residues. The germline V and J ends were trimmed by 5 bases and 1 base, with 9 bases remaining between them. CDR3 bases: TGTGCCAGCAGTCTAGGATGGTCCTACGAGCAGTACTTC. As protein: CASSLGWSYEQYF.

V gene TRBV11-2 combines with J gene TRBJ1-1; 7 bases are a match to TRBD1. Germline-derived CDR1 and CDR2 are SGHAT and FQNNGV. The CDR3 is 14 amino acids. Trimming removed 5 bases from V and 7 bases from J; junction bases left unmatched: 10. The CDR3 DNA reads TGTGCCAGCAGCATCCAGGGGGGACGGGGTGAAGCTTTCTTT. The encoded protein is CASSIQGGRGEAFF.

The chain recombines TRBV7-2 with TRBJ2-4; D possibly corresponds to TRBD1 (6 bases). Germline CDR1 is SGHTA and CDR2 is FQGNSA. V lost 2 bases, J lost 0 bases, and 14 bases lay in between. This CDR3 region has 17 residues. The CDR3 DNA is TGTGCCAGCAGCTTATCAGGGGCCAAGCTAGCCAAAAACATTCAGTACTTC. Translated, it gives CASSLSGAKLAKNIQYF.

The rearrangement uses TRBV28 and TRBJ1-5; TRBD1 matches at 9 bases. CDR1 is MDHEN and CDR2 is SYDVKM in the germline V gene. The CDR3 sequence is 14 residues long. V was pared by 7 bases and J by 6 bases, with 7 bases of the junction left unmatched. In nucleotides, the CDR3 is TGTGCCAGCAAAATGGACAGGGGCCCTCAGCCCCAGCATTTT. Translation gives CASKMDRGPQPQHF.